This is a list of T cell receptor beta chains from one sample in a study of patients and donors after allogeneic stem cell transplantation. TCRdb re-derived calls from the RT-PCR reads in MiXCR, one entry per CDR3 protein. This table holds about 7,100 distinct CDR3 sequences, 9.5% to 15% found once. The sequenced sample was blood, either unsorted or a sorted T cell fraction (not recorded which). The source of these receptors is a human donor who was either an allogeneic HSCT recipient or a stem cell or donor lymphocyte infusion donor (not recorded which). It is not recorded whose cells these are; they may come from a transplant donor. Each CDR3 is given with its conserved first and last residue. The D gene is left open where the match is weak.

j_gene: TRBJ1-3; v_gene: TRBV20-1; d_gene: NA; CDR3aa: CSASPGEYGNTIYF
j_gene: TRBJ1-5; v_gene: TRBV27; d_gene: TRBD1; CDR3aa: CASSPGTGDNQPQHF
j_gene: TRBJ1-1; v_gene: TRBV10-3; d_gene: TRBD1; CDR3aa: CAISEPETGYPEAFF
j_gene: TRBJ2-7; v_gene: TRBV5-6; d_gene: TRBD2; CDR3aa: CASILAGASYEQYF
j_gene: TRBJ1-5; v_gene: TRBV7-9; d_gene: NA; CDR3aa: CASRALGNQPQHF
j_gene: TRBJ2-5; v_gene: TRBV5-6; d_gene: TRBD1; CDR3aa: CASIKTGLIREETQYF
j_gene: TRBJ2-3; v_gene: TRBV7-9; d_gene: NA; CDR3aa: CASSLGDGRSTDTQYF
j_gene: TRBJ2-7; v_gene: TRBV4-3; d_gene: NA; CDR3aa: CASSQVMLSKQYF
j_gene: TRBJ1-2; v_gene: TRBV5-1; d_gene: NA; CDR3aa: CASSLRRYYGYTF
j_gene: TRBJ2-3; v_gene: TRBV6-4; d_gene: TRBD2; CDR3aa: CASSYTSGASTDTQYF
j_gene: TRBJ2-2; v_gene: TRBV4-2; d_gene: NA; CDR3aa: CASSQDLEGLGELFF
j_gene: TRBJ2-7; v_gene: TRBV7-9; d_gene: NA; CDR3aa: CASSPRGSEQYF
j_gene: TRBJ2-1; v_gene: TRBV7-9; d_gene: NA; CDR3aa: CASSFRDQGTNEQFF
j_gene: TRBJ2-5; v_gene: TRBV4-3; d_gene: TRBD2; CDR3aa: CASSQAILGSGGDGETQYF
j_gene: TRBJ2-1; v_gene: TRBV10-3; d_gene: TRBD1; CDR3aa: CAIRSDRDDEQFF
j_gene: TRBJ1-5; v_gene: TRBV18; d_gene: NA; CDR3aa: CASSQNVVQGSGQPQHF
j_gene: TRBJ2-2; v_gene: TRBV2; d_gene: NA; CDR3aa: CASMAEGAGELFF
j_gene: TRBJ2-1; v_gene: TRBV9; d_gene: TRBD2; CDR3aa: CASSPLSGGGNEQFF
j_gene: TRBJ2-7; v_gene: TRBV7-9; d_gene: NA; CDR3aa: CASSLNRYEQYF
j_gene: TRBJ1-2; v_gene: TRBV4-1; d_gene: NA; CDR3aa: CASSQQGRSYGYTF
j_gene: TRBJ2-4; v_gene: TRBV7-2; d_gene: NA; CDR3aa: CASTWGRRDIQYF
j_gene: TRBJ1-2; v_gene: TRBV11-2; d_gene: NA; CDR3aa: CASSLGRSYGYTF
j_gene: TRBJ2-3; v_gene: TRBV4-1; d_gene: NA; CDR3aa: CASSETVDPTDTQYF
j_gene: TRBJ2-3; v_gene: TRBV7-9; d_gene: TRBD2; CDR3aa: CASSRRTSGTDTQYF
j_gene: TRBJ2-6; v_gene: TRBV20-1; d_gene: TRBD1; CDR3aa: CSAREGKMDRSGANVLTF
j_gene: TRBJ2-3; v_gene: TRBV3-1; d_gene: TRBD2; CDR3aa: CASSQDGTSGIVDTQYF
j_gene: TRBJ2-2; v_gene: TRBV27; d_gene: NA; CDR3aa: CASSPSDLAETGELFF
j_gene: TRBJ1-2; v_gene: TRBV9; d_gene: NA; CDR3aa: CASSVTGNYGYTF
j_gene: TRBJ1-2; v_gene: TRBV6-2/TRBV6-3; d_gene: TRBD1; CDR3aa: CASSYSRDSYGYTF
j_gene: TRBJ1-2; v_gene: TRBV10-3; d_gene: TRBD1; CDR3aa: CAISGTGDDGYTF
j_gene: TRBJ2-5; v_gene: TRBV7-9; d_gene: NA; CDR3aa: CASSLASGRVETQYF
j_gene: TRBJ1-2; v_gene: TRBV4-3; d_gene: NA; CDR3aa: CASSQTNLGGNYGYTF
j_gene: TRBJ1-2; v_gene: TRBV27; d_gene: TRBD1; CDR3aa: CASTRTGGFSGGYTF
j_gene: TRBJ2-6; v_gene: TRBV18; d_gene: NA; CDR3aa: CASSLLSSGANVLTF
j_gene: TRBJ2-7; v_gene: TRBV3-1; d_gene: NA; CDR3aa: CASSQPTGPGDEQYF
j_gene: TRBJ2-5; v_gene: TRBV9; d_gene: TRBD2; CDR3aa: CASSVASGRKETQYF
j_gene: TRBJ1-3; v_gene: TRBV7-6; d_gene: NA; CDR3aa: CASSPWTVHSGNTIYF
j_gene: TRBJ1-5; v_gene: TRBV5-4; d_gene: NA; CDR3aa: CASSSGYDQPQHF
j_gene: TRBJ2-5; v_gene: TRBV6-2/TRBV6-3; d_gene: TRBD1; CDR3aa: CASSYSFGQGETQYF
j_gene: TRBJ2-3; v_gene: TRBV3-1; d_gene: TRBD2; CDR3aa: CASSQDWASGTQYF
j_gene: TRBJ2-1; v_gene: TRBV20-1; d_gene: NA; CDR3aa: CSARGTQGPEQFF